One sample yielded the 2 T cell receptor beta chains listed below, sequenced in a study of beta chain features in type 1 diabetes. Every isolated RNA sample was fully reverse transcribed, so sequencing captured expressed TCRB transcripts. Method: immunoSEQ multiplex PCR; TCRdb's copy keeps in-frame clones and lacks some. The table lists under 450,000 clones, 14% of them singletons, with about 0.034% in the top ten. Sequenced: naive CD4+ T cells from blood. These receptor sequences come from a man aged 25 to 40 in good health.

The J gene is TRBJ2-5, the V gene TRBV2; 12 bases line up with TRBD1. Per germline, CDR1 SNHLY and CDR2 FYNNEI. The CDR3 spans 15 residues. CDR3 bases: TGTGCAAGTCATCGGGGGACAGGGGGCAAGGAGACCCAGTACTTC. Translated: CASHRGTGGKETQYF.

J is TRBJ1-2 and V is TRBV6-6; 8 nucleotides align to TRBD1. The CDR3 spans 14 residues. V dropped 6 bases and J dropped 2; count of bases not matched to a gene: 5. Germline V gene data show CDR1 as MNHNY and CDR2 as SVGAGI (reference sequence). The CDR3 DNA sequence: TGTGCCAGCAGATCCCAGGGGGCAAACTATGGCTACACCTTC. Protein product: CASRSQGANYGYTF.